This T cell receptor (beta chain) was observed in a study of CD8 T cells in ankylosing spondylitis (dated by TCRdb to about 2017). About the study as a whole: T cell receptor beta repertoires were profiled in healthy donors and ankylosing spondylitis patients so that disease-linked TCR variants could be found. The whole study cohort included 85 to 120 healthy donors and around 25 ankylosing spondylitis patients. Samples of peripheral blood were taken, and for ankylosing spondylitis patients, synovial fluid was collected as well.

Details on this clonotype: Its antigen has not been determined. It has no much larger one-base neighbor in the sample; base qualities were not kept.

Beyond this particular receptor, the publication reports: Some motif variants had previously been reported in the synovial fluid and blood of reactive arthritis patients, which suggests shared mechanisms of disease initiation. Blood from ankylosing spondylitis patients appeared to be characterized by a TCR beta motif made up of seven or eight highly homologous amino acid variants. Significant enrichment of the disease-linked clones was reported in matched synovial fluid samples from ankylosing spondylitis patients. The disease-linked clones showed a CD8+ phenotype and occurred at relatively low frequencies in peripheral blood.

The CDR3 goes from the cysteine to the phenylalanine over 15 residues. Of all the DNA, just the CDR3 is kept, 45 bases in frame from base 1. CDR1 is given as SGHKS and CDR2 as YYEKEE, both from the germline V gene (reference sequence). V loses 3 bases, J loses 2 bases, and the germline ends lie 15 bases apart. The sequencing machine was an Illumina HiSeq 2500. Quantitative 5'-RACE with molecular barcodes was used to prepare TCR beta libraries. In the original analysis: A new computational method based on a probabilistic model of VDJ rearrangement was used to identify disease-linked TCR variants. The raw public reads went through TCRdb reprocessing: fastp at Q25, MiXCR clone calling, in-frame beta chains kept. Entries that share a CDR3 protein sequence are merged under the most common genes and DNA. In this record, the V and J calls reflect TCRdb's handling and not the investigators' own analysis. The sample includes under 150,000 distinct CDR3 sequences, with around 9% observed a single time. The ten largest account for about 3.6% of the sample.

The material sequenced was blood, either unsorted or a sorted T cell fraction (not recorded which). The sequence was obtained from a male donor with ankylosing spondylitis or in good health (not recorded which). The sequence links TRBV5-5 to TRBJ2-7, with the D gene call left open. The CDR3 protein is CASSSIWGGAYEQYF. The DNA reads TGTGCCAGCAGCTCTATCTGGGGTGGGGCCTACGAGCAGTACTTC.